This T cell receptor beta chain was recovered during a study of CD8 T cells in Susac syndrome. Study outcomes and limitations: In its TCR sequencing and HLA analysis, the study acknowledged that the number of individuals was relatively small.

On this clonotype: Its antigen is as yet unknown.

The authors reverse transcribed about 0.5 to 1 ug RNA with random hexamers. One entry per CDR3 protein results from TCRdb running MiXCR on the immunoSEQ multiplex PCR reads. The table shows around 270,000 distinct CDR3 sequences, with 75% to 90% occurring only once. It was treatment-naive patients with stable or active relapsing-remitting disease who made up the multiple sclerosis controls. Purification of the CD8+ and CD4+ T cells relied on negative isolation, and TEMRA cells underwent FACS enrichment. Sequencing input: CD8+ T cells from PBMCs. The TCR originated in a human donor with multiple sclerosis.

CDR3 amino acids: CSARPGELYEQYF. In DNA, the CDR3 is TGCAGTGCTAGACCGGGGGAGCTTTACGAGCAGTACTTC. This chain joins TRBV20-1 and TRBJ2-7; the D gene is possibly TRBD2 (6 bases). Trimming took 2 bases from V and 4 from J, leaving 12 bases between them. Per the germline V gene, CDR1 is DFQATT and CDR2 is SNEGSKA (reference sequence). The CDR3 runs 13 residues.